The next 2 T cell receptor beta chains were all read from a single sample in a study of cytomegalovirus exposure and HLA in healthy donors. This PCR relied on a set of 60 Vbeta primers and 13 Jbeta primers. Sequenced by immunoSEQ multiplex PCR; TCRdb stores in-frame clones only, minus some. The sample records 95,000 to 150,000 clones, 80% to 85% being singletons. The source material was PBMCs. These receptors were taken from a young man in good health and CMV-seronegative.

J is TRBJ1-5 and V is TRBV27; 9 positions match TRBD1. This CDR3 is built from 15 residues. The germline V gene has CDR1 MNHEY and CDR2 SMNVEV (reference sequence). V shed 6 bases, J shed 10 bases, and the junction held 13 bases outside the gene matches. This CDR3 reads CASRPDRGGGRPQHF. The DNA for the CDR3 is TGTGCCAGCAGACCCGACAGGGGGGGCGGACGACCCCAGCATTTT.

The chain employs TRBV19 and TRBJ1-1, with D perhaps matching TRBD1 (5 bases). Germline values: CDR1 LNHDA, CDR2 SQIVND (reference sequence). V lost 3 bases and J lost 4, with 15 bases in between. This CDR3 is built from 15 residues. The DNA of the CDR3 is TGTGCCAGTAGTATTGGTCAGGGTAGGGGCACTGAAGCTTTCTTT. The encoded protein is CASSIGQGRGTEAFF.